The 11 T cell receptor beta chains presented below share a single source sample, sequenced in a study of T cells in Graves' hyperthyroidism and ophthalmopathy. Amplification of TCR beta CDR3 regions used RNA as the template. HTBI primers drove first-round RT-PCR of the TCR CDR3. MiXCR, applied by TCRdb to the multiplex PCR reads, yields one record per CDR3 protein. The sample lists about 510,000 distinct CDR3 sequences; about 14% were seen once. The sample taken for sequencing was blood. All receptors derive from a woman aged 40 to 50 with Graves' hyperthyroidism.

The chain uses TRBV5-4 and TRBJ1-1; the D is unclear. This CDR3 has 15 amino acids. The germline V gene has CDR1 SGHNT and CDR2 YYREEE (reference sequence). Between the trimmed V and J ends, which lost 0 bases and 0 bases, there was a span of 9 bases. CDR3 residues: CASSLEPALNTEAFF. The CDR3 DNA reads TGTGCCAGCAGCTTGGAACCAGCCTTGAACACTGAAGCTTTCTTT.

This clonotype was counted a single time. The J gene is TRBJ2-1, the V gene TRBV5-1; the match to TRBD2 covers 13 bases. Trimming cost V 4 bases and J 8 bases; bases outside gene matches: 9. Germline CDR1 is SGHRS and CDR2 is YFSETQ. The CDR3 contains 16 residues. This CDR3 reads CASSNGTSGMLYEQFF. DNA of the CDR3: TGCGCCAGCAGCAATGGGACTAGCGGGATGTTGTATGAGCAGTTCTTC.

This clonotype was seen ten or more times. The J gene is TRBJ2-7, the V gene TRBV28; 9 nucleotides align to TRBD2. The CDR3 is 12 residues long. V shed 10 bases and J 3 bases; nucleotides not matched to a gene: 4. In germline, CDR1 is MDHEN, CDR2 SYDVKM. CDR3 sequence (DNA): TGTGCCATCAAGACTAGCGGCTACGAGCAGTACTTC. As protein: CAIKTSGYEQYF.

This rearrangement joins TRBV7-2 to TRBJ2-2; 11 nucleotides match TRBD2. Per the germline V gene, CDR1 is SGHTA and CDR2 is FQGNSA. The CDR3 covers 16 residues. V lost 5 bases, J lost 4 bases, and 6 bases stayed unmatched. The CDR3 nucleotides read TGTGCCAGCAGCCGAACTAGCGGGAGCGGCACCGGGGAGCTGTTTTTT. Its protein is CASSRTSGSGTGELFF.

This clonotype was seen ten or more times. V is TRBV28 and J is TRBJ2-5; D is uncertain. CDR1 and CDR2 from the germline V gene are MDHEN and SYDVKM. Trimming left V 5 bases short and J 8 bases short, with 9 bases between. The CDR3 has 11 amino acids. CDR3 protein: CASSADVTQYF. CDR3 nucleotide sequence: TGTGCCAGCAGTGCCGACGTAACCCAGTACTTC.

CDR3 in DNA: TGTGCCAGCAGGCGACTAGCGGGAGGAGGAGACACCGGGGAGCTGTTTTTT. It encodes CASRRLAGGGDTGELFF. The chain recombines TRBV7-6 with TRBJ2-2, with TRBD2 matching 13 bases. The CDR3 runs to 17 residues. Germline trimming cut 6 bases from V and 3 bases from J; bases unmatched to any gene: 7. Germline V gene data show CDR1 as SGHVS and CDR2 as FNYEAQ.

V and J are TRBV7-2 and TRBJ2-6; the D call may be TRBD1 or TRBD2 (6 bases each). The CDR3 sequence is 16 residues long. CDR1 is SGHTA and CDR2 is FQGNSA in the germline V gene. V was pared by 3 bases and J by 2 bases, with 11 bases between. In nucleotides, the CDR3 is TGTGCCAGCAGCTTTAACGGGGGCCCTGGGGCCAACGTCCTGACTTTC. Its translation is CASSFNGGPGANVLTF.

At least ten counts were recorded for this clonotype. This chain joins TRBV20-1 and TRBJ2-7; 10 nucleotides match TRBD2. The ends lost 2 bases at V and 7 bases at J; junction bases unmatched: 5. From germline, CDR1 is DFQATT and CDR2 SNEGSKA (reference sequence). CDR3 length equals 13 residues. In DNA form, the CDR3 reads TGCAGTGCTAGAACACTAGCGGGACGGGAGCAGTACTTC. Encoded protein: CSARTLAGREQYF.

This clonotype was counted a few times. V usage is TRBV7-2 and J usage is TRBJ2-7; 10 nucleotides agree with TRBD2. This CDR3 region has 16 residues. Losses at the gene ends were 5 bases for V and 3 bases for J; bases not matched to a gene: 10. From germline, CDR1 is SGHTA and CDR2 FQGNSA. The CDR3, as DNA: TGTGCCAGCAGCCAAGTGGAAGGACTAGCGGTCTACGAGCAGTACTTC. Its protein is CASSQVEGLAVYEQYF.

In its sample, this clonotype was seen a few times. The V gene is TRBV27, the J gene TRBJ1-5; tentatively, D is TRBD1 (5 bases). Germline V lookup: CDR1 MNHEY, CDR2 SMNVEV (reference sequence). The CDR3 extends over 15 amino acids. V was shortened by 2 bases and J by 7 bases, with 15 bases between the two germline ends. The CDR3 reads CASSLGYERQQPQHF. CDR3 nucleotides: TGTGCCAGCAGTTTAGGATACGAGCGACAGCAGCCCCAGCATTTT.

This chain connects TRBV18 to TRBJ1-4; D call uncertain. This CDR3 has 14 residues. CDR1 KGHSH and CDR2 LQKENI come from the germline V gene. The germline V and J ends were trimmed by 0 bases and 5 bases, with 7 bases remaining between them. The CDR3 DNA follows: TGTGCCAGCTCACCACCGCCGGGAAATGAAAAACTGTTTTTT. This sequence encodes CASSPPPGNEKLFF.